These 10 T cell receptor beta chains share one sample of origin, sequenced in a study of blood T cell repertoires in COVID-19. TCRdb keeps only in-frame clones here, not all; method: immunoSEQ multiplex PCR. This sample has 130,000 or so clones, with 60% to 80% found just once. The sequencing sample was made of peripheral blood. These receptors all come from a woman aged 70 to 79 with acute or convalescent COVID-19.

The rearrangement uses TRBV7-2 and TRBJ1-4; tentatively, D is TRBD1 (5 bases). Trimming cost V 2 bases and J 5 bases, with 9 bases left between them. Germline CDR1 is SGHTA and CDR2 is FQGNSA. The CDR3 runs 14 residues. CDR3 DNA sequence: TGTGCCAGCAGCTTATGGCAGGGCAATGAAAAACTGTTTTTT. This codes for CASSLWQGNEKLFF.

This chain's CDR3 is CASSLQGMNEKLFF. CDR3 nucleotide sequence: TGTGCCAGCAGCTTACAGGGAATGAATGAAAAACTGTTTTTT. This chain uses TRBV7-9 with TRBJ1-4; D possibly corresponds to TRBD1 (5 bases). This CDR3 has 14 residues. V lost 2 bases to trimming and J lost 5 bases, with 9 bases between them. Germline lookup yields CDR1 SEHNR and CDR2 FQNEAQ (reference sequence).

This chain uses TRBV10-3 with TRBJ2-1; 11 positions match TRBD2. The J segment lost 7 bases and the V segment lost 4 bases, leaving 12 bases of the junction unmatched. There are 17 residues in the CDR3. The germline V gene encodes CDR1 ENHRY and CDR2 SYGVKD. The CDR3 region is CAISGAISGGGRNEQFF. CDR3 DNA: TGTGCCATCAGTGGGGCGATTAGCGGGGGGGGCCGGAATGAGCAGTTCTTC.

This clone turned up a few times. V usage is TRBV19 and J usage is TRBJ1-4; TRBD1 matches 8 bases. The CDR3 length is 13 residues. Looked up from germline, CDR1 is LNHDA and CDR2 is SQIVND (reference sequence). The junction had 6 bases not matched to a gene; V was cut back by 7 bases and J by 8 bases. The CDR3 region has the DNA TGTGCCAGTACACAGGGGGTCGACGAAAAACTGTTTTTT. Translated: CASTQGVDEKLFF.

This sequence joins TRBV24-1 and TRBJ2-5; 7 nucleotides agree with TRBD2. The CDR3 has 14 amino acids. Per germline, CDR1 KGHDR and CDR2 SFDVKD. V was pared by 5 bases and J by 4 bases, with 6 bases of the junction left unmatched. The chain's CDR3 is CATSARWGGETQYF. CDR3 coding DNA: TGTGCCACCAGTGCACGCTGGGGGGGAGAGACCCAGTACTTC.

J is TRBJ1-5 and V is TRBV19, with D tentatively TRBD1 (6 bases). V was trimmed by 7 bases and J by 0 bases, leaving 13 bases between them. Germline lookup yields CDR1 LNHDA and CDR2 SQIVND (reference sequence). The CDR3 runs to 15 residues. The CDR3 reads CASTAAQGSNQPQHF. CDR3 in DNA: TGTGCCAGTACTGCTGCACAGGGTAGCAATCAGCCCCAGCATTTT.

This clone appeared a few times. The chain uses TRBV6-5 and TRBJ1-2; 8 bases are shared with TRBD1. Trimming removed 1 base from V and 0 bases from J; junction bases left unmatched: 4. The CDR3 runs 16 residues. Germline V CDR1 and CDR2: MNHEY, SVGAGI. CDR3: CASSYFRTGSNYGYTF. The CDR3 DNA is TGTGCCAGCAGTTACTTCCGGACAGGGTCTAACTATGGCTACACCTTC.

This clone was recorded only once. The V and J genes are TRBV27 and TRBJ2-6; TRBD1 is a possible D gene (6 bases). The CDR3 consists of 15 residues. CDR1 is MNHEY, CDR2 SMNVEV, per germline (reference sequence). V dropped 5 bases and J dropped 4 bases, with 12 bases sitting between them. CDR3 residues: CASSLTGSGANVLTF. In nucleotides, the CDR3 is TGTGCCAGCAGTCTCACAGGGTCCGGGGCCAACGTCCTGACTTTC.

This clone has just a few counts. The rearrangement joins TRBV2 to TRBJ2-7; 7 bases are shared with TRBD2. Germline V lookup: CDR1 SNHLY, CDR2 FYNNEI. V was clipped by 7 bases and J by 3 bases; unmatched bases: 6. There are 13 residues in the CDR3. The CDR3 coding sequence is TGTGCCAGCACAAGACTAGCCAACTACGAGCAGTACTTC. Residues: CASTRLANYEQYF.

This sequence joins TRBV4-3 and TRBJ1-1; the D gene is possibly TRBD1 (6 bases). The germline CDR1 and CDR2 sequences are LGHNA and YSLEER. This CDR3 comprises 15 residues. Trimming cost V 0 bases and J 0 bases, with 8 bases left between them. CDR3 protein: CASSQDRGLNTEAFF. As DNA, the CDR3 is TGCGCCAGCAGCCAAGACAGGGGTCTGAACACTGAAGCTTTCTTT.